This TCR beta chain derives from a study of blood T cell repertoires in COVID-19. About the study: PBMCs, B-cell-depleted T cells, or T cells were the source of the cDNA or gDNA that made up the material.

J was trimmed by 6 bases and V by 2 bases; bases with no gene match: 7. The CDR3 has 15 amino acids. The V gene's germline CDR1 is SGHTS and CDR2 YDEGEE. Authors' processing steps: Reference gene primer amplification gave estimated nucleated cell counts. Assay used: immunoSEQ multiplex PCR; TCRdb lists only in-frame clones, some missing. D and trimming come from the DNA, and the V and J calls and clone size come from that table. The table includes approximately 46,000 clones, roughly 85% detected once. This receptor was identified in a human donor in a cohort sampled during active COVID-19. V and J are TRBV5-8 and TRBJ1-5, with 8 bases fitting TRBD1. Material: peripheral blood. The CDR3 DNA sequence: TGTGCCAGCAGCTTAAACAGGGGGAAAGGTCAGCCCCAGCATTTT. This codes for CASSLNRGKGQPQHF.